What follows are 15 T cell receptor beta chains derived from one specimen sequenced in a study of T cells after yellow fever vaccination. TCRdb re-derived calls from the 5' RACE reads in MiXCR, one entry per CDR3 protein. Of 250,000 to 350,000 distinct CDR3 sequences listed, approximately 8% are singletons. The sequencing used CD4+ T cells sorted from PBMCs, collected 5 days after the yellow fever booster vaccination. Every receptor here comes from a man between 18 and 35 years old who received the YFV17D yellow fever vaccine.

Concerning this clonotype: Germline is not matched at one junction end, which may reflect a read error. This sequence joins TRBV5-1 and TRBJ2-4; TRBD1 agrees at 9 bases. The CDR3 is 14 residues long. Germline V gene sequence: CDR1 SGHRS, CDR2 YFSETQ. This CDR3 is CDSSLAGQGNIQYF. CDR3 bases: TGCGACAGCAGCTTGGCGGGACAGGGAAACATTCAGTACTTC.

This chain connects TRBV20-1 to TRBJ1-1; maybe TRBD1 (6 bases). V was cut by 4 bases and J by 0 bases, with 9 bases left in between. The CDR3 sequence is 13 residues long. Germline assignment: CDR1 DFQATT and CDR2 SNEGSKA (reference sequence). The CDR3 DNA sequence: TGCAGTGCTACCGGACAGCTGAACACTGAAGCTTTCTTT. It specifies CSATGQLNTEAFF.

As DNA, the CDR3 is TGTGCCAGCATCGCGGGACGGATGAACACTGAAGCTTTCTTT. Encoded protein: CASIAGRMNTEAFF. V is TRBV7-9 and J is TRBJ1-1; D possibly corresponds to TRBD1 (5 bases). V was trimmed by 7 bases and J by 0 bases, leaving 12 bases between them. CDR1 and CDR2 (germline): SEHNR, FQNEAQ (reference sequence). This CDR3 is 14 amino acids long.

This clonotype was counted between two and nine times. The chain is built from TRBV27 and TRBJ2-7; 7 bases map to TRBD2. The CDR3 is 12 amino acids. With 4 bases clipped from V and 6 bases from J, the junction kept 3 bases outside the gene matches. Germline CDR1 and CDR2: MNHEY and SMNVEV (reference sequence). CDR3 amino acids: CASSWGEGEQYF. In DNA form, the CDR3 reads TGTGCCAGCAGTTGGGGGGAGGGCGAGCAGTACTTC.

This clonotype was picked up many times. The DNA of the CDR3 is TGCAGCGTTGAAGATGCGGGACAGGCCTATGGCTACACCTTC. Protein sequence: CSVEDAGQAYGYTF. This chain uses TRBV29-1 with TRBJ1-2, with TRBD1 matching 8 bases. V trimming: 0 bases; J trimming: 4 bases; junction bases outside the gene matches: 4. The germline V gene encodes CDR1 SQVTM and CDR2 ANQGSEA. This CDR3 region has 14 residues.

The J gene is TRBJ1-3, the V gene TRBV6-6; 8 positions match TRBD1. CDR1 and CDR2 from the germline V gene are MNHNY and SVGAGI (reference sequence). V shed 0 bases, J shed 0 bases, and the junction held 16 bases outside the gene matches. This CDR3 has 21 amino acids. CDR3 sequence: CASSYSRQGWMGAHSGNTIYF. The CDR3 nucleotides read TGTGCCAGCAGTTACTCCCGACAGGGGTGGATGGGGGCTCACTCTGGAAACACCATATATTTT.

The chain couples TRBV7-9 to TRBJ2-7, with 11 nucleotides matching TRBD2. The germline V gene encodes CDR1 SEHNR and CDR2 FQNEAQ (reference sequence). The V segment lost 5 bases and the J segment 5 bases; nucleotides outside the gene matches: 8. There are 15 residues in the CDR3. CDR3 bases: TGTGCCAGCAGCCCTATAGCGGGGGGGACCCACGAGCAGTACTTC. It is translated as CASSPIAGGTHEQYF.

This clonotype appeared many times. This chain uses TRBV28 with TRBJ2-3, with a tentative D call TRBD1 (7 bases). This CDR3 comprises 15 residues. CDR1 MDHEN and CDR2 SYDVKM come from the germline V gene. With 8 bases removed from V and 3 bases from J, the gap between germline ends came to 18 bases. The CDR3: CASSKEQGRTDTQYF. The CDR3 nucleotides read TGTGCCAGCTCGAAAGAACAGGGGAGGACAGATACGCAGTATTTT. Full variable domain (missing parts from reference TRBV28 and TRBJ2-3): DVKVTQSSRYLVKRTGEKVFLECVQDMDHENMFWYRQDPGLGLRLIYFSYDVKMKEKGDIPEGYSVSREKKERFSLILESASTNQTSMYLCASSKEQGRTDTQYFGPGTRLTVL.

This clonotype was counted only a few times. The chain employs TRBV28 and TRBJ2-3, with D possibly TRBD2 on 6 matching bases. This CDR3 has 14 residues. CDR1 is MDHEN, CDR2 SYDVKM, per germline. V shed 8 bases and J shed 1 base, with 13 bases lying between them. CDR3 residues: CASQGRGGTDTQYF. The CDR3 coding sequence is TGTGCCAGCCAGGGTCGCGGGGGCACAGATACGCAGTATTTT.

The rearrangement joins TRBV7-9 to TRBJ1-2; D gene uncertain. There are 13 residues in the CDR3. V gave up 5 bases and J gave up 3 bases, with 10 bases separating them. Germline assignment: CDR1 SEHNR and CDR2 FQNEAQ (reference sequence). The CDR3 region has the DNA TGTGCCAGCAGCCAAACTCGGGACTATGGCTACACCTTC. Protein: CASSQTRDYGYTF.

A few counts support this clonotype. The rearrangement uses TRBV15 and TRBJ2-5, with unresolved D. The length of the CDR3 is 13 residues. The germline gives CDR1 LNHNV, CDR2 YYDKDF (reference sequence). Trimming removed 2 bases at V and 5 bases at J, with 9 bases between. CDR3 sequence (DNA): TGTGCCACCAGCAGACCTATTGGGGAGACCCAGTACTTC. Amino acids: CATSRPIGETQYF.

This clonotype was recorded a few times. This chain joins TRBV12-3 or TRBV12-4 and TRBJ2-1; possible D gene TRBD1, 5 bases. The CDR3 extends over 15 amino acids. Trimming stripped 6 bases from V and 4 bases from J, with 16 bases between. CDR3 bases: TGTGCCAGCAGGCCGACGGGTGGGGCTTACAATGAGCAGTTCTTC. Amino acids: CASRPTGGAYNEQFF.

The CDR3 loop is CSARGGPGYEQYF. The CDR3 region has the DNA TGCAGTGCTAGGGGCGGACCGGGGTACGAGCAGTACTTC. The chain joins TRBV20-1 to TRBJ2-7; a weak D match, TRBD2 (5 bases). V was clipped by 3 bases and J by 4 bases, with 13 bases between them. Per germline, CDR1 DFQATT and CDR2 SNEGSKA (reference sequence). The CDR3 length is 13 residues.

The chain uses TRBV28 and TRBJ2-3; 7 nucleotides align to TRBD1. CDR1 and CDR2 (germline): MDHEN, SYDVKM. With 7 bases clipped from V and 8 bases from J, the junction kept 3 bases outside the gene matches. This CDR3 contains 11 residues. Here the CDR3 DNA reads TGTGCCAGCACCGACAGGGTTACGCAGTATTTT. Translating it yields CASTDRVTQYF.

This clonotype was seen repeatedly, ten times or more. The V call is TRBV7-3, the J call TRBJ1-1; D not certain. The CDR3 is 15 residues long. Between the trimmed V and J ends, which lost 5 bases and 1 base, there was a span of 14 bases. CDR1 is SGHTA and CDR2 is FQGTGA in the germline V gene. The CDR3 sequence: CASSQAGNTNTEAFF. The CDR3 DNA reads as TGTGCCAGCAGCCAAGCCGGGAATACGAACACTGAAGCTTTCTTT.